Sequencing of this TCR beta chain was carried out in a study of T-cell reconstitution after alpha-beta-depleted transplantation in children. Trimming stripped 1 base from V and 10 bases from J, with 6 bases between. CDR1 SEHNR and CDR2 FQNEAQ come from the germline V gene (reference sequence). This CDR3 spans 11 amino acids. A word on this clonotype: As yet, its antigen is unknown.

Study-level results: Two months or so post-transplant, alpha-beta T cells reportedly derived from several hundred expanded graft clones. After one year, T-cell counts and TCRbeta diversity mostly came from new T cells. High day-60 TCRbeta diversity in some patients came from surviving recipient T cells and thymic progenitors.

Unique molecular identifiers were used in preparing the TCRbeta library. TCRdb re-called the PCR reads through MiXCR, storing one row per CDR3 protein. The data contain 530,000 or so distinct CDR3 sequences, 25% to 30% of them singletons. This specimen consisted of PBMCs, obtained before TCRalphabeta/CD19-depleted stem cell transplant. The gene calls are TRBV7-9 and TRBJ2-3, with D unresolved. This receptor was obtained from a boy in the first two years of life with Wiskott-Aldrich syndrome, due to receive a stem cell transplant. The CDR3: CASSLGQPQYF. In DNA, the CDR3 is TGTGCCAGCAGCTTAGGTCAGCCGCAGTATTTT.